These 20 T cell receptor beta chains came from one sample sequenced in a study of T-cell memory formation after mild COVID-19. In TCRdb, the 5' RACE reads were re-called with MiXCR into one record per CDR3 protein. The sample has fewer than 650,000 distinct CDR3 sequences; about 22% are singletons. Sequencing used PBMCs or a T cell subset sorted from them (not recorded which). The receptors come from an adult woman who had mild COVID-19 (a few samples of this study predate the infection). Cell type and time point are not known.

This chain joins TRBV5-6 and TRBJ2-4; 7 nucleotides align to TRBD2. The CDR3 covers 13 residues. Germline V CDR1 and CDR2: SGHDT, YYEEEE. The junction had 5 bases not matched to a gene; V was cut back by 0 bases and J by 11 bases. DNA of the CDR3: TGTGCCAGCAGCTTGGCCGGGGGGAACGTTCAGTACTTC. It is translated as CASSLAGGNVQYF. Full variable domain (remainder filled in from reference TRBV5-6 and TRBJ2-4): DAGVTQSPTHLIKTRGQQVTLRCSPKSGHDTVSWYQQALGQGPQFIFQYYEEEERQRGNFPDRFSGHQFPNYSSELNVNALLLGDSALYLCASSLAGGNVQYFGAGTRLSVL.

This clonotype was counted ten times or more. The CDR3 loop is CASSQDSDRRYEQYF. DNA of the CDR3: TGCGCCAGCAGCCAAGATTCGGACAGGCGATACGAGCAGTACTTC. This sequence joins TRBV4-1 and TRBJ2-7, with 7 bases lining up with TRBD1. The CDR3 sequence is 15 residues long. J gave up 4 bases and V 0 bases, and 6 bases lay outside the gene matches. CDR1 and CDR2 from the germline V gene are MGHRA and YSYEKL.

This clonotype was found many times. J is TRBJ1-2 and V is TRBV18; D gene uncertain. The length of the CDR3 is 13 residues. V dropped 2 bases and J dropped 8 bases, with 12 bases sitting between them. The germline gives CDR1 KGHSH, CDR2 LQKENI. The CDR3: CASSPSDTRGYTF. The DNA of the CDR3 is TGTGCCAGCTCACCATCTGACACCCGAGGCTACACCTTC.

This clonotype was found many times. The chain has TRBV9 and TRBJ1-1, with 11 nucleotides matching TRBD1. The CDR3 has 17 residues. Trimming removed 0 bases from V and 1 base from J; junction bases left unmatched: 5. Germline V gene data show CDR1 as SGDLS and CDR2 as YYNGEE. The CDR3 DNA sequence: TGTGCCAGCAGCGTAGTAATCGGACAGGGGGCGAACACTGAAGCTTTCTTT. Translation gives CASSVVIGQGANTEAFF.

This chain joins TRBV7-9 and TRBJ2-7; 13 bases match TRBD2. The CDR3 runs to 15 residues. The V gene's germline CDR1 is SEHNR and CDR2 FQNEAQ (reference sequence). Trimming removed 5 bases from V and 5 bases from J; junction bases left unmatched: 6. CDR3 nucleotides: TGTGCCAGCAGCATTACTAGCGGGAGGGTAAACGAGCAGTACTTC. It encodes CASSITSGRVNEQYF.

This rearrangement joins TRBV20-1 to TRBJ2-2; a weak D match, TRBD1 (6 bases). CDR1 and CDR2 (germline): DFQATT, SNEGSKA (reference sequence). Trimming took 8 bases from V and 0 from J, leaving 10 bases between them. The CDR3 runs to 13 residues. Here the CDR3 DNA reads TGCAGTACAGGGATGGCGAACACCGGGGAGCTGTTTTTT. Translation: CSTGMANTGELFF.

This clonotype was recorded a few times. The chain is built from TRBV6-5 and TRBJ2-6; D is uncertain. V dropped 6 bases and J dropped 2 bases, with 14 bases sitting between them. The CDR3 has 16 amino acids. The germline V gene has CDR1 MNHEY and CDR2 SVGAGI. The CDR3 region is CASRGSVGTGANVLTF. The CDR3 nucleotides are TGTGCCAGCAGGGGCTCGGTGGGTACTGGGGCCAACGTCCTGACTTTC.

The sample holds a few counts of this clonotype. The chain combines TRBV29-1 with TRBJ2-2, with D hard to call. CDR1 and CDR2 from the germline V gene are SQVTM and ANQGSEA. V shed 6 bases and J shed 7 bases, with 18 bases lying between them. CDR3 length equals 14 residues. The CDR3 DNA reads as TGCAGCGTCGCAACTATCTTGTCGAACGGGGAGCTGTTTTTT. Its translation: CSVATILSNGELFF.

CDR3 loop: CSAPNRDRGTYEQYF. The CDR3 DNA reads TGCAGTGCTCCGAACCGGGACAGGGGAACCTACGAGCAGTACTTC. This chain joins TRBV20-1 and TRBJ2-7; 10 bases agree with TRBD1. The V segment lost 5 bases and the J segment 2 bases; nucleotides outside the gene matches: 9. The CDR3 is made up of 15 amino acids. Germline V gives CDR1 DFQATT, CDR2 SNEGSKA (reference sequence).

The table lists this clonotype with a few counts. The chain links TRBV2 to TRBJ1-5; TRBD1 aligns across 7 bases. This CDR3 is 13 amino acids long. Trimming at V came to 9 bases and at J to 2 bases, leaving 4 bases not matched to a gene. Germline loops: CDR1 SNHLY, CDR2 FYNNEI. CDR3 region: CASTGDGNQPQHF. The CDR3 DNA reads as TGTGCCAGTACAGGGGACGGCAATCAGCCCCAGCATTTT.

This clonotype has at least ten counts. The rearrangement links TRBV4-1 to TRBJ1-1; 9 nucleotides align to TRBD1. The CDR3 has 15 amino acids. V trimming: 0 bases; J trimming: 8 bases; junction bases outside the gene matches: 7. The V gene's germline CDR1 is MGHRA and CDR2 YSYEKL. CDR3 in amino acids: CASSQDGVQGAEAFF. The CDR3 DNA reads as TGCGCCAGCAGCCAAGATGGGGTACAGGGGGCGGAAGCTTTCTTT.

This clonotype was seen only a few times. The junction does not match germline at one end; this may be a read error. This chain joins TRBV7-9 and TRBJ1-4; D gene ambiguous. Per the germline V gene, CDR1 is SEHNR and CDR2 is FQNEAQ (reference sequence). This CDR3 contains 12 residues. The CDR3: CASSLEYQAPLF. The CDR3 DNA sequence: TGTGCCAGCAGCTTAGAATACCAGGCACCTCTTTTT.

The chain couples TRBV24-1 to TRBJ2-7; D remains ambiguous. With 9 bases removed from V and 2 bases from J, the gap between germline ends came to 19 bases. The germline V gene has CDR1 KGHDR and CDR2 SFDVKD. This CDR3 is 15 amino acids long. This CDR3 is CATQGSDKDPYEQYF. The CDR3 nucleotides read TGTGCCACCCAAGGATCCGACAAGGACCCCTACGAGCAGTACTTC.

The genes are TRBV20-1 and TRBJ2-7; 12 bases map to TRBD2. CDR3 size: 15 residues. Germline V gives CDR1 DFQATT, CDR2 SNEGSKA (reference sequence). J was trimmed by 4 bases and V by 3 bases; bases with no gene match: 7. Here the CDR3 DNA reads TGCAGTGCTAGTACGACCGGACTAGCGGGATACGAGCAGTACTTC. This gives the protein CSASTTGLAGYEQYF.

The chain combines TRBV20-1 with TRBJ1-6, with D possibly matching TRBD1 (5 bases). The CDR3 length is 15 residues. V was pared by 6 bases and J by 7 bases, with 19 bases between. Germline V lookup: CDR1 DFQATT, CDR2 SNEGSKA (reference sequence). CDR3 region: CSATQGPNTNSPLHF. In DNA, the CDR3 is TGCAGTGCCACTCAGGGTCCGAATACGAATTCACCCCTCCACTTT.

The chain couples TRBV6-1 to TRBJ1-1; 8 bases align to TRBD1. Germline CDR1 MNHNS, CDR2 SASEGT. The CDR3 has 15 amino acids. After removal of 6 bases from V and 2 bases from J, the junction contained 8 bases not matched to a gene. The CDR3, as DNA: TGTGCCAGCAGCCCCGACAGGGGAGGAAACACTGAAGCTTTCTTT. Translating it yields CASSPDRGGNTEAFF.

A single count supports this clonotype. The CDR3 coding sequence is TGTGCCAGCAGGGACCTATGGACAGGCGATTCCAGTCACCCAACCTACGAGCAGTACTTC. This sequence encodes CASRDLWTGDSSHPTYEQYF. The J gene is TRBJ2-7, the V gene TRBV6-5, with 7 bases lining up with TRBD1. J was trimmed by 2 bases and V by 6 bases; bases with no gene match: 25. This CDR3 comprises 20 residues. CDR1 is MNHEY and CDR2 is SVGAGI in the germline V gene.

This clonotype was counted a few times. The chain carries TRBV12-3 or TRBV12-4 and TRBJ1-6; 7 bases match TRBD1. The V gene end was trimmed by 6 bases and the J gene end by 6 bases; junction bases not matched to a gene: 5. The CDR3 loop spans 14 amino acids. Here the CDR3 reads CASRRDRSNSPLHF. The CDR3 nucleotides read TGTGCCAGCAGGAGGGACAGAAGTAATTCACCCCTCCACTTT.

This clonotype was recorded many times. Here the CDR3 reads CASSFAGSTDTQYF. The CDR3 DNA follows: TGTGCCAGCAGCTTCGCCGGTAGCACAGATACGCAGTATTTT. The chain is built from TRBV7-2 and TRBJ2-3; no definite D call. The CDR3 consists of 14 residues. Germline CDR1 is SGHTA and CDR2 is FQGNSA. Trimming pared 3 bases from V and 0 bases from J, leaving 7 bases between.

The genes are TRBV5-6 and TRBJ2-2; the D gene is possibly TRBD2 (5 bases). The CDR3 has 13 residues. The ends were cut back, 0 bases at V and 10 bases at J, with 10 bases in the middle. Germline CDR1 and CDR2: SGHDT and YYEEEE. The DNA for the CDR3 is TGTGCCAGCAGCTTGGGGACGGAGGAGGAGCTGTTTTTT. It encodes CASSLGTEEELFF.